This T cell receptor (beta chain) appears in the sequencing data of a study of blood T cell repertoires in COVID-19 (dated by TCRdb to about 2020). A note on the overall study: Collaborator samples came from the United States, Italy and Spain and covered acute and convalescent phases of COVID-19. The sample metadata nearly always contained a de-identified subject ID, COVID-19 status, age in years and sex. Where available, HLA class I and class II types were obtained from metadata supplied by the sample provider rather than from assay-based typing. The dataset comprised deeply sampled blood TCRbeta repertoires from subjects exposed to, actively infected with, or recovered from COVID-19. The material from the prospective study consisted of cDNA or gDNA derived from T cells, B-cell-depleted T cells, or PBMCs. Samples were obtained from the ongoing ImmuneRACE study (first 160 participants) and from about 1,300 subjects provided by 6 global collaborators. A freely available public database, intended as a resource for researchers studying the immune response to SARS-CoV-2, is where the repertoires were released. Results the study describes overall, beyond this receptor: How much clinical and demographic metadata was included differed by source and by participant, and the metadata was provided uncurated.

TCRbeta CDR3 regions were amplified from genomic DNA by means of the immunoSEQ Assay, a bias-controlled multiplex PCR. Turning to the authors' computational methods: The number of nucleated cells in each sample was estimated by amplification of reference gene primers within the assay. To quantify the absolute abundance of each unique TCRbeta CDR3 rearrangement, sequence reads were collapsed and filtered. For each sample, productive Simpson clonality was calculated as the square root of Simpson's diversity index across productive rearrangements. TCRdb holds this immuneACCESS table with in-frame rearrangements only. Some clones are missing; in checked studies, unresolved V genes explain under half, and the rest has no known cause. That table is the source of V, J and clone size, and D and trimming were worked out from the DNA. Recorded for this sample are about 190,000 clones; around 86% of them occurred a single time. The ten largest clones capture roughly 6.1% of the sample.

From the germline V gene (reference sequence), CDR1 is MNHEY and CDR2 is SMNVEV. From V the trimming removes 6 bases and from J it removes 5 bases, while the gene matches leave 16 bases of the junction unaccounted for. Including the terminal cysteine and phenylalanine, the CDR3 comprises 17 residues. The DNA shown is the 51-base CDR3, in frame from base 1. Regarding this clone: What this receptor recognizes is not known. No base quality values were provided; no much bigger clone lies one nucleotide off.

Collaborating institutions collected whole blood in K2EDTA tubes following their own protocols. For TCRbeta analysis, collaborator samples were shipped as frozen whole blood, as isolated PBMCs, or as DNA extracted from either sample type. The chain couples TRBV27 to TRBJ2-5, and 9 junction bases match TRBD1. Sequencing used peripheral blood. This TCR came from a woman in her forties with acute or convalescent COVID-19. Read as DNA, the sequence is TGTGCCAGCAGAAGGACAGGGGTAGGGTTCGGGTTGGAGACCCAGTACTTC. It is translated as CASRRTGVGFGLETQYF.